Listed below are T cell receptor beta chains from one sample, sequenced in a study of T-cell memory formation after mild COVID-19. In TCRdb, the 5' RACE reads were re-called with MiXCR into one record per CDR3 protein. The profile covers about 350,000 distinct CDR3 sequences, with approximately 22% appearing a single time and around a fifth taken by the ten largest. Material for sequencing was PBMCs or a T cell subset sorted from them (not recorded which). The receptor source for this set is a man aged 18 to 35 who had mild COVID-19 (a few samples of this study predate the infection). Cell type and time point are not known. The CDR3 runs from the conserved cysteine through the conserved F or W. A D gene is named only where the DNA matches it firmly. For some rows the clone size is stated as once, few or many, or as a class when expanded; others skip it.

CDR3 length,V gene,J gene,clone size,D gene,CDR3 DNA,CDR3 protein
17,TRBV10-3,TRBJ1-4,NA,TRBD1,TGTGCCATCAGTGGAGGACAGGGGCAAGCAACTAATGAAAAACTGTTTTTT,CAISGGQGQATNEKLFF
15,TRBV9,TRBJ2-2,few,NA,TGTGCCAGCAGCGTAACAGGGCGACGGACCGGGGAGCTGTTTTTT,CASSVTGRRTGELFF
15,TRBV20-1,TRBJ1-6,many,NA,TGCAGTGCTAGAGATGGCGGACAAATTAATTCACCCCTCCACTTT,CSARDGGQINSPLHF
15,TRBV7-9,TRBJ2-3,few,NA,TGTGCCAGCAGCGCCGCCGCTACGGGCACAGATACGCAGTATTTT,CASSAAATGTDTQYF
12,TRBV5-8,TRBJ1-1,NA,NA,TGTGCCAGCGCCCGCGGCGGCACTGAAGCTTTCTTT,CASARGGTEAFF
12,TRBV28,TRBJ2-4,NA,NA,TGTGCCAGCGGGCCCGCCAAAAACATTCAGTACTTC,CASGPAKNIQYF
15,TRBV2,TRBJ1-2,NA,NA,TGTGCCAGCTTGGCCCCAGGGAGCCTTAACTATGGCTACACCTTC,CASLAPGSLNYGYTF
16,TRBV6-1,TRBJ2-4,NA,NA,TGTGCCAGCAAGGCAGGGGCTCCTGTCGCTTCGGACATTCAGTACTTC,CASKAGAPVASDIQYF
14,TRBV6-6,TRBJ2-1,few,TRBD1,TGTGCCAGCAGTTTTCAACAGGGGTACAATGAGCAGTTCTTC,CASSFQQGYNEQFF
12,TRBV7-2,TRBJ1-6,many,NA,TGTGCCAGCAGCTCAAGAAATTCACCCCTCCACTTT,CASSSRNSPLHF
14,TRBV3-1,TRBJ2-3,NA,TRBD2,TGTGCCAGCGCAGGCGGGACTAGCGGAGATACGCAGTATTTT,CASAGGTSGDTQYF
16,TRBV5-1,TRBJ2-5,many,NA,TGCGCCAGCAGCTTGACCCCCGGACCCAACCAAGAGACCCAGTACTTC,CASSLTPGPNQETQYF
15,TRBV5-1,TRBJ2-5,NA,TRBD2,TGCGCCAGCAGCTTGGCCTCGGGGGGACAAGAGACCCAGTACTTC,CASSLASGGQETQYF
14,TRBV6-5,TRBJ2-2,few,TRBD1,TGTGCCAGCAGTACGGGGACAGTCCCCGGGGAGCTGTTTTTT,CASSTGTVPGELFF
13,TRBV29-1,TRBJ1-3,many,NA,TGCAGCGTTAAGGCCTTCTCTGGAAACACCATATATTTT,CSVKAFSGNTIYF
13,TRBV2,TRBJ1-6,NA,TRBD1,TGTGCCACTGACAGGGAGGAGGGTTCACCCCTCCACTTT,CATDREEGSPLHF
15,TRBV6-4,TRBJ2-3,many,TRBD1,TGTGCCAGCAGTGACGGGACAGGGGGCACAGATACGCAGTATTTT,CASSDGTGGTDTQYF
16,TRBV13,TRBJ2-2,NA,NA,TGTGCCAGCAGCTCCTCCCGGACAGAGAGCACCGGGGAGCTGTTTTTT,CASSSSRTESTGELFF
19,TRBV1,TRBJ2-4,few,NA,TGCACCAGCAGCCAAGGGACAGGGGGCCTTACCCTAGCCAAAAACATTCAGTACTTC,CTSSQGTGGLTLAKNIQYF
16,TRBV5-1,TRBJ2-1,few,NA,TGCGCCAGCAGCTTGGAGAGGCGGGATCTAGACAATGAGCAGTTCTTC,CASSLERRDLDNEQFF
14,TRBV5-1,TRBJ1-1,NA,NA,TGCGCCAGCAGCTTGGTGGGGGAACGAACTGAAGCTTTCTTT,CASSLVGERTEAFF
17,TRBV2,TRBJ1-3,few,TRBD1,TGTGCCAGCAGTGAAACCGGGACAGATTATTCTGGAAACACCATATATTTT,CASSETGTDYSGNTIYF
16,TRBV7-9,TRBJ1-5,NA,NA,TGTGCCAGCAGCTCCGACCGCGGAAGAAGCAATCAGCCCCAGCATTTT,CASSSDRGRSNQPQHF
13,TRBV2,TRBJ2-3,few,NA,TGTGCCAGCAGTGTCCTCGTACCAGATACGCAGTATTTT,CASSVLVPDTQYF
13,TRBV7-2,TRBJ1-2,few,NA,TGTGCCAGCAGCTACCCCGGGTTTGACGGCTACACCTTC,CASSYPGFDGYTF
12,TRBV6-5,TRBJ2-3,few,NA,TGTGCCAGCAGTCAAGGGGTTGGTACGCAGTATTTT,CASSQGVGTQYF
14,TRBV7-2,TRBJ1-2,few,NA,TGTGCCAGCAGCTTATTAAGCATAGGGTCCGGCTACACCTTC,CASSLLSIGSGYTF
15,TRBV7-9,TRBJ1-2,few,NA,TGTGCCAGCAGCCCCCCCGCTGGGTCGGGCTATGGCTACACCTTC,CASSPPAGSGYGYTF
12,TRBV20-1,TRBJ1-1,NA,NA,TGCAGTGCTAGGGACAGCTACACTGAAGCTTTCTTT,CSARDSYTEAFF
13,TRBV7-2,TRBJ1-1,NA,NA,TGTGCCAGCAGCCCCCAGGGGCGCGCTGAAGCTTTCTTT,CASSPQGRAEAFF
17,TRBV2,TRBJ2-3,few,TRBD1,TGTGCCAGCAGGAGCCCCCTTGGACAGGGGGGGACAGATACGCAGTATTTT,CASRSPLGQGGTDTQYF
17,TRBV6-1,TRBJ1-5,NA,NA,TGTGCCAGCAGTGAATGGCAGGTGGGGAGTCGGATCAGGCCCCAGCATTTT,CASSEWQVGSRIRPQHF
16,TRBV19,TRBJ2-7,few,NA,TGTGCCAGTAGCAGGCGGGGCGGCGGGGACCGCAACGAGCAGTACTTC,CASSRRGGGDRNEQYF
14,TRBV20-1,TRBJ1-4,NA,NA,TGCAGTGCAGCCAGGGACGCAACTAATGAAAAACTGTTTTTT,CSAARDATNEKLFF
17,TRBV5-1,TRBJ2-3,few,TRBD2,TGCGCCAGCGGCGTCGGACCGGAGCGGGGGGGCTTAGATACGCAGTATTTT,CASGVGPERGGLDTQYF
14,TRBV6-5,TRBJ1-1,few,NA,TGTGCCAGCAGGGCGGGGGGAGGTCACACTGAAGCTTTCTTT,CASRAGGGHTEAFF
12,TRBV7-9,TRBJ1-1,few,NA,TGTGCCAGCAGCTCGACAGCAACGCGGGCTTTCTTT,CASSSTATRAFF
12,TRBV29-1,TRBJ2-5,NA,NA,TGCAGCGCCCGGATGGGCGGGGAGACCCAGTACTTC,CSARMGGETQYF
10,TRBV19,TRBJ1-2,few,NA,TGTGCCAGTCGAGGTGGCGGCTACACCTTC,CASRGGGYTF
14,TRBV7-2,TRBJ2-3,many,NA,TGTGCCAGCAGCCCCGCCGGGCACCGGGATACGCAGTATTTT,CASSPAGHRDTQYF
14,TRBV7-2,TRBJ1-2,few,NA,TGTGCCAGCAGCTTAGGGGGTCGAGGTCATGGCTACACCTTC,CASSLGGRGHGYTF